This TCR beta chain was found in a study of identical twins. V dropped 2 bases and J dropped 7 bases, with 11 bases sitting between them. The CDR3 sequence is 12 residues long. Germline V gene data show CDR1 as DFQATT and CDR2 as SNEGSKA (reference sequence). TCRdb fed the 5' RACE reads into MiXCR, producing one record per CDR3 protein. The repertoire includes around 1.7 million distinct CDR3 sequences, about 32% of them detected once, and approximately 0.25% sits in the top ten. This clonotype was seen a few times. The J gene is TRBJ2-5, the V gene TRBV20-1, with D perhaps TRBD1 or TRBD2 (6 bases each). This clonotype was sampled from a newborn girl in good health. Specimen: cord blood. CDR3 nucleotide sequence: TGCAGTGCTAGAAGACTAGGGGGGACCCAGTACTTC. Its protein product is CSARRLGGTQYF.